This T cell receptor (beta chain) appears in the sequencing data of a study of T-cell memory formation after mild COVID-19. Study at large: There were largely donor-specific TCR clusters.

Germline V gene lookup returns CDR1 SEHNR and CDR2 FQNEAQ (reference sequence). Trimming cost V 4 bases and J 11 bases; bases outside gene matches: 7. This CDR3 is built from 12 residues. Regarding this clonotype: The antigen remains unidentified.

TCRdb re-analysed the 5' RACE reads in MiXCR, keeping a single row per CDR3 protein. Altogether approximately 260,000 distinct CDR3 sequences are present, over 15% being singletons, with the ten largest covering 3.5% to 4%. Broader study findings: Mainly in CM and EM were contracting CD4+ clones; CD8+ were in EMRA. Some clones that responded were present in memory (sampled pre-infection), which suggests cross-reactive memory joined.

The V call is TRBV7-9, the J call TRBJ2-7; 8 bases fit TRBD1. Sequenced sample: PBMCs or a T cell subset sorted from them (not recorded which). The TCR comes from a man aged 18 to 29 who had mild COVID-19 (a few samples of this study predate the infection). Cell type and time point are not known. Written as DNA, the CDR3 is TGTGCCAGCAGCTCACAGGGGGAAGGGGAGTACTTC. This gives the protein CASSSQGEGEYF.